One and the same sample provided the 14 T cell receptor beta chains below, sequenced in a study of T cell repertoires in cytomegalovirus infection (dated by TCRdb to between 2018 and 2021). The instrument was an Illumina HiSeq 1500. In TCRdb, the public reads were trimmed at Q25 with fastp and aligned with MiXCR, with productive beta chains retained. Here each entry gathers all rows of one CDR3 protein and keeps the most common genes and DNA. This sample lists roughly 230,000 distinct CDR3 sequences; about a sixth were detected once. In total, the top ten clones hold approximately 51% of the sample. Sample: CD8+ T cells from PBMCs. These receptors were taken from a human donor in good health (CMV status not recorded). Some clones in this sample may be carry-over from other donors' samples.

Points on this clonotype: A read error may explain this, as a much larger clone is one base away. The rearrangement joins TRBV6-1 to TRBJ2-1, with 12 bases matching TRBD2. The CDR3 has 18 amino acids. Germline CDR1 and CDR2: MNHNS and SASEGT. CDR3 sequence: CASSETSGGLSSFNEQFF. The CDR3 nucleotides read TGTGCCAGCAGTGAGACTAGCGGGGGCCTGAGCTCCTTCAATGAGCAGTTCTTC.

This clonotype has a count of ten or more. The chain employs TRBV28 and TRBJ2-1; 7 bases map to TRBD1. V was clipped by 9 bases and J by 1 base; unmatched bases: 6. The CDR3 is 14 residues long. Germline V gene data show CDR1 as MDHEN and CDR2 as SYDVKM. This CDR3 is CASTQGVSYNEQFF. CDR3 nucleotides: TGTGCCAGTACCCAGGGGGTGTCCTACAATGAGCAGTTCTTC.

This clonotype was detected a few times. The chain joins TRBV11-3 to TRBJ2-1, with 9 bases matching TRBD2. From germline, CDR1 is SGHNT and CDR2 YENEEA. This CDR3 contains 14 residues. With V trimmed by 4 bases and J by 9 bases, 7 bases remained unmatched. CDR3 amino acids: CASSWAGGPSEQFF. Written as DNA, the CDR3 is TGTGCCAGCAGCTGGGCGGGGGGGCCGAGTGAGCAGTTCTTC. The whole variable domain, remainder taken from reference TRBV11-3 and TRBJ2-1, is EAGVVQSPRYKIIEKKQPVAFWCNPISGHNTLYWYLQNLGQGPELLIRYENEEAVDDSQLPKDRFSAERLKGVDSTLKIQPAELGDSAVYLCASSWAGGPSEQFFGPGTRLTVL.

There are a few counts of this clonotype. The CDR3, as DNA: TGCAGTGCCGCCTCCGCGGGCCCCTATGGCTACACCTTC. Its translation is CSAASAGPYGYTF. This chain joins TRBV20-1 and TRBJ1-2; D unclear. CDR1 is DFQATT and CDR2 is SNEGSKA in the germline V gene (reference sequence). The CDR3 is 13 amino acids. V lost 6 bases, J lost 4 bases, and 15 bases lay in between.

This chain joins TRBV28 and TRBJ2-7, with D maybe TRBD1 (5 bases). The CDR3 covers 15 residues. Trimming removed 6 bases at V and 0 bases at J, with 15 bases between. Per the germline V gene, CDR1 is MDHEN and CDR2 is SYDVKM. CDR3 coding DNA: TGTGCCAGCAGCTCCCTGACAGCGATCTCCTACGAGCAGTACTTC. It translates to CASSSLTAISYEQYF.

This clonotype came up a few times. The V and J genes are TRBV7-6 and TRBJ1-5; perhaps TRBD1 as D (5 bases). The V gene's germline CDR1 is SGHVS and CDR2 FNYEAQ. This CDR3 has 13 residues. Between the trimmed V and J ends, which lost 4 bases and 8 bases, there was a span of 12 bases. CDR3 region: CASSWDASKPQHF. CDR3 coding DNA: TGTGCCAGCAGCTGGGACGCGTCGAAGCCCCAGCATTTT. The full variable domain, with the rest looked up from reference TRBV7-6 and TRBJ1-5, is GAGVSQSPRYKVTKRGQDVALRCDPISGHVSLYWYRQALGQGPEFLTYFNYEAQQDKSGLPNDRFSAERPEGSISTLTIQRTEQRDSAMYRCASSWDASKPQHFGDGTRLSIL.

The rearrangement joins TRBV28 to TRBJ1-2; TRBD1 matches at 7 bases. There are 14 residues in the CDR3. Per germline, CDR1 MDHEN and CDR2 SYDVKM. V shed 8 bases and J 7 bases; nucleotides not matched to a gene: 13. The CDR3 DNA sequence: TGTGCCAGCTCTATCAGGGGGGCGAATGGTGGCTACACCTTC. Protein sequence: CASSIRGANGGYTF.

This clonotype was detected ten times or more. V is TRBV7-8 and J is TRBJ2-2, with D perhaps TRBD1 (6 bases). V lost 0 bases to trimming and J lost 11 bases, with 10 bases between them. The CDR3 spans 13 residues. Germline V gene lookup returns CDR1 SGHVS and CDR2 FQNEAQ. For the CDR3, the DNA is TGTGCCAGCAGCTTAGCGGGGGCTGGTGAGCTGTTTTTT. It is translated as CASSLAGAGELFF. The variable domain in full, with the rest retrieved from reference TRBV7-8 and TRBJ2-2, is GAGVSQSPRYKVAKRGQDVALRCDPISGHVSLFWYQQALGQGPEFLTYFQNEAQLDKSGLPSDRFFAERPEGSVSTLKIQRTQQEDSAVYLCASSLAGAGELFFGEGSRLTVL.

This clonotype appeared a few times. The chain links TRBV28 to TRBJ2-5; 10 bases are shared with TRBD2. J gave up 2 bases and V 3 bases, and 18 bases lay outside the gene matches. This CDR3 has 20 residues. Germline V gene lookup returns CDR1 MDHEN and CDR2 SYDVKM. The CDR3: CASSFIFIAGGPVSQETQYF. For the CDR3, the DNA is TGTGCCAGCAGTTTTATTTTTATAGCGGGGGGCCCTGTTTCTCAAGAGACCCAGTACTTC.

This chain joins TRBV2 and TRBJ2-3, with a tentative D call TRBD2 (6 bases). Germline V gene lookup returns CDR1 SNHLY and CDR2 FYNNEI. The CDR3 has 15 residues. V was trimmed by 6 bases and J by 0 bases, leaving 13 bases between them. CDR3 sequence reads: CASSRAGRSTDTQYF. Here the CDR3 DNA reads TGTGCCAGCAGCCGTGCGGGGAGAAGCACAGATACGCAGTATTTT.

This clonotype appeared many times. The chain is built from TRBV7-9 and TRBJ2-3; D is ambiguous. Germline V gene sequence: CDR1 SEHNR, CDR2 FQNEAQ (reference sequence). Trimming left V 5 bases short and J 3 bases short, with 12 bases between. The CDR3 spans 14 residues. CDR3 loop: CASSPGMGTDTQYF. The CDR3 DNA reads TGTGCCAGCAGCCCCGGTATGGGGACAGATACGCAGTATTTT.

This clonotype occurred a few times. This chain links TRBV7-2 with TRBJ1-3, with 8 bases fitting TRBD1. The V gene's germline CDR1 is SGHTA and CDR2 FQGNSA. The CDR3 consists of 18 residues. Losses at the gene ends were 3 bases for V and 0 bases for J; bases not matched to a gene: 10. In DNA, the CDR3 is TGTGCCAGCAGCTTTCCCGGGACAGGTCTTAGCTCTGGAAACACCATATATTTT. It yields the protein CASSFPGTGLSSGNTIYF. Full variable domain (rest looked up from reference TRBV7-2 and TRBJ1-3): GAGVSQSPSNKVTEKGKDVELRCDPISGHTALYWYRQSLGQGLEFLIYFQGNSAPDKSGLPSDRFSAERTGGSVSTLTIQRTQQEDSAVYLCASSFPGTGLSSGNTIYFGEGSWLTVV.

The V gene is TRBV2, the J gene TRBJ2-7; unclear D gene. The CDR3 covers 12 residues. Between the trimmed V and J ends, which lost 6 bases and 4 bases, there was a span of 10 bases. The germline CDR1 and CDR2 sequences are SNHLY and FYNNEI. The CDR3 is CASRGDVYEQYF. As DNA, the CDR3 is TGTGCCAGCAGGGGCGATGTATACGAGCAGTACTTC.

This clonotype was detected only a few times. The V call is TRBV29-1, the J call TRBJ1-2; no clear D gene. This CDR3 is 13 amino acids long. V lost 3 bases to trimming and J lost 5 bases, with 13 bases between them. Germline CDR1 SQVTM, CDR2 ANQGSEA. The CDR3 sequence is CSVESTRTYGYTF. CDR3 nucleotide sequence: TGCAGCGTTGAGAGTACAAGAACTTATGGCTACACCTTC.